This entry features one T cell receptor (beta chain) sequence. These data originate in a study of PD-L1 blockade in urothelial cancer. Overall study context: Patients with male sex and bladder-origin urothelial cancer accounted for about 90% of the 29 enrolled. Once treatment had started, blood was analyzed at 3 weeks (second dose) and again at 6 weeks.

Patient sample counts ranged from 1 to 8, pretreatment and on-treatment. The CDR3 totals 15 residues. V lost 4 bases to trimming and J lost 4 bases; unmatched junction nucleotides: 6. In germline, CDR1 is MNHEY, CDR2 SMNVEV (reference sequence). Sequencing used immunoSEQ multiplex PCR; TCRdb keeps in-frame clones, though not all of them. The sample has roughly 50,000 clones; 70% to 90% are singletons. The specimen comprised PBMCs, sampled around atezolizumab (anti-PD-L1) treatment. This TCR was recovered from a man aged 55 to 69 with urothelial cancer. The chain uses TRBV27 and TRBJ1-2, with TRBD1 matching 10 bases. The CDR3 sequence: CASSSAGTGAYGYTF. The CDR3 DNA is TGTGCCAGCAGTTCCGCCGGGACAGGGGCCTATGGCTACACCTTC.